This T cell receptor beta chain was found in a study of identical twins. Study-level points and caveats: A lower insertion count was a feature of abundant cord blood beta clonotypes, with no such feature in memory repertoires. Beta out-of-frame twin sharing showed a weaker excess.

A universal primer site was incorporated via template switching, and the cDNA contained unique molecular identifiers. TCRdb re-analysed the 5' RACE reads in MiXCR, keeping a single row per CDR3 protein. The repertoire consists of about 240,000 distinct CDR3 sequences, with approximately 6.8% occurring once and the leading ten covering about 5.8%. Note on this clonotype: No antigen is known for it.

In germline, CDR1 is MNHEY, CDR2 SVGAGI. V shed 2 bases and J 0 bases; nucleotides not matched to a gene: 5. The length of the CDR3 is 16 residues. These data are also associated with another study on yellow fever vaccine responses in identical twins. This second report adds: Vaccine T cell responses of twins reportedly seemed partly convergent and partly personalized.

The sequenced sample consisted of CD8+ T cells sorted from blood. The genes are TRBV6-5 and TRBJ2-3; 7 bases are shared with TRBD2. The TCR comes from a young woman in good health. The CDR3, as DNA: TGTGCCAGCAGTTACCGGGGGACTATTAGCACAGATACGCAGTATTTT. It translates to CASSYRGTISTDTQYF.